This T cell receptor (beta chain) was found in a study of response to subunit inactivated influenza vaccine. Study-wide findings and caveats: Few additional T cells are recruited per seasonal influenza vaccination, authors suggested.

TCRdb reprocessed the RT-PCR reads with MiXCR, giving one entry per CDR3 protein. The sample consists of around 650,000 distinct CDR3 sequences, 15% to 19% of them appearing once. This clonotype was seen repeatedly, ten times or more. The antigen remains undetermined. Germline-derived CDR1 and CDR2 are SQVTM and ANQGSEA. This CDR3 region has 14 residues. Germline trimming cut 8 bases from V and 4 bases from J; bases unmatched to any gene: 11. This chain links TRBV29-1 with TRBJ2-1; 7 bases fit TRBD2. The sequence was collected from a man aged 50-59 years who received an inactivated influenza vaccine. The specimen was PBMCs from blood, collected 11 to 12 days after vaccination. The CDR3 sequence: CSSKTSAGYNEQFF. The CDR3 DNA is TGCAGCTCCAAAACTAGCGCCGGATACAATGAGCAGTTCTTC.